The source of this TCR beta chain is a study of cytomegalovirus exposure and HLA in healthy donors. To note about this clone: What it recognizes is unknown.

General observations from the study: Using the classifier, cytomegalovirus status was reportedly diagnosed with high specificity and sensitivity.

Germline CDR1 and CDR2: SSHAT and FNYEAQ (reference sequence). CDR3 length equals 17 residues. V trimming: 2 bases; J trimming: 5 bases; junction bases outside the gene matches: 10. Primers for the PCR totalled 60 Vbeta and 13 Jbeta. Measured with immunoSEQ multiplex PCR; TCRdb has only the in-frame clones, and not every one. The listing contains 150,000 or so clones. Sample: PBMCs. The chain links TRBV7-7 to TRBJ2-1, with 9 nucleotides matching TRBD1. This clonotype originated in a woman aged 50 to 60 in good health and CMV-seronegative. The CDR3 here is CASSLNRGTGTHNEQFF. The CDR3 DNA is TGTGCCAGCAGCTTAAATAGGGGGACAGGGACACACAATGAGCAGTTCTTC.